This TCR beta chain was sequenced in a study of identifying expanded T cells in peripheral blood (dated by TCRdb to between 2018 and 2021). For context, the study as a whole: Four technical replicates, made by sequencing separate aliquots from the same pool of genomic DNA, were compared pairwise. Study-level results and caveats: For all healthy donors, the variance in clone template counts between roughly 2-week samples rose significantly as total template count increased. About 1.1 differentially abundant clones were flagged by the binomial model between technical replicates, whereas about 15 and 18 were flagged over approximately two weeks and four weeks, respectively. It was expected by the authors that biological variance in healthy repertoires might increase further over much longer intervals, such as months to years. Both the number of clones called differentially abundant and the false-positive rate were significantly reduced by the beta-binomial model across all healthy-donor time intervals.

About this clone itself: The antigen it binds to is not known. No per-base quality is available; no much larger clone lies one base away.

Taken from the germline V gene, the CDR1 and CDR2 loops are SGHRS and YFSETQ. Taken from cysteine to phenylalanine, the CDR3 has 13 residues. The entry retains the CDR3 DNA only, 39 bases that are in frame from base 1. V is shortened by 0 bases, J by 1 base, and the region joining them spans 4 bases. No immune events, such as infections, were documented for the healthy donors during the collection period. Time-dependent variance in a beta-binomial model of T-cell clone differential abundance was calibrated using healthy-donor blood repertoires as a training cohort. The training cohort included 10 or so healthy donors, of whom 3 were female and 7 were male. Donor ages ranged from 29 to 64 years, with an average of around 45 years. Whole blood from each healthy donor was obtained from a commercial supplier and was collected at three time points around two weeks apart. Genomic DNA was extracted from unsorted whole blood for immunosequencing.

TCRbeta CDR3 regions were profiled by bias-controlled multiplex PCR amplification of genomic DNA with the immunoSEQ Assay. The authors processed their data as follows. The absolute abundance of each unique TCRbeta CDR3 region was quantified after sequences were collapsed and filtered. Two models were used to test differential abundance: a binomial model (Fisher-equivalent) and a beta-binomial model that adds time-dependent variance fitted from healthy donors. Clones with fewer than 5 combined templates were excluded, and clones with Benjamini-Hochberg FDR below 0.01 were called differentially abundant. Beta-binomial variance was modeled as a function of total template count across the two samples using the form v = (b*log(k)+a)^2. What TCRdb holds here is the immuneACCESS table cut down to in-frame rearrangements. Part of the clones is not present; checked against another copy, under half of the missing clones reflect an unresolved V gene, and the others are unexplained. V, J and clone size reflect that table, while D and trimming were determined from the DNA. This sample is represented by 90,000 or so clones; about 88% of them were singletons. The ten largest clones take up 15% to 20% of the sample.

The receptor was isolated from a person between 18 and 75 years old in good health. The V and J genes are TRBV5-1 and TRBJ1-1; a confident D gene designation cannot be given. The sample consisted of blood. The CDR3 here reads CASSLEPNTEAFF. The DNA sequence is TGCGCCAGCAGCTTGGAACCGAACACTGAAGCTTTCTTT.